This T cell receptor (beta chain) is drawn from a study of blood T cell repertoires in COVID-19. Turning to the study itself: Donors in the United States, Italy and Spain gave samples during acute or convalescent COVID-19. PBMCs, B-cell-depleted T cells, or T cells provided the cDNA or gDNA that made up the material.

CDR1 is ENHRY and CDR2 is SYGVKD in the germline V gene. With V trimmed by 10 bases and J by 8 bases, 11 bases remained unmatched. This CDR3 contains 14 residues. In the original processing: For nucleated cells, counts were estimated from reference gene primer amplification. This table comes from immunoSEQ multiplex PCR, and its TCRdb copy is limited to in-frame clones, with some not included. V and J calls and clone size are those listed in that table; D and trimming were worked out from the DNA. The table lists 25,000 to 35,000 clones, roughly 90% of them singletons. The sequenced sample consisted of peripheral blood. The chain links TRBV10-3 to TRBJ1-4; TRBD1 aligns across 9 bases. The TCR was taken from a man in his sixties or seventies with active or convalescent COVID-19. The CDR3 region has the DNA TGTGCCACGGCCGGCAGGACAGGGGACGAAAAACTGTTTTTT. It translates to CATAGRTGDEKLFF.